Presented here are 24 T cell receptor beta chains from one specimen sequenced in a study of blood T cells in healthy people across ages. PCR was performed a second time for roughly 7 to 11 cycles using a sample-barcoded 5' primer and a J-beta primer mix. TCRdb used MiXCR to reprocess the 5' RACE reads, holding one entry per CDR3 protein. The table records 910,000 or so distinct CDR3 sequences, roughly 47% of them present only once. The sequencing input was blood. These receptors originate from a woman aged 60-70 years in good health.

The chain couples TRBV6-5 to TRBJ2-2; 12 bases agree with TRBD2. CDR1 is MNHEY, CDR2 SVGAGI, per germline. CDR3 size: 17 residues. V lost 2 bases and J lost 7; bases outside the gene matches: 8. The CDR3 here is CASSYASGRAHGGELFF. The CDR3, as DNA: TGTGCCAGCAGTTACGCTAGCGGGAGGGCCCACGGCGGGGAGCTGTTTTTT.

This clonotype was counted a few times. The V call is TRBV11-2, the J call TRBJ2-5; D not certain. The ends were cut back, 5 bases at V and 0 bases at J, with 10 bases in the middle. The germline gives CDR1 SGHAT, CDR2 FQNNGV. The CDR3 totals 14 residues. CDR3 DNA: TGTGCCAGCAGCCCTCTAGGATACCAAGAGACCCAGTACTTC. As protein: CASSPLGYQETQYF. The whole variable domain, remainder taken from reference TRBV11-2 and TRBJ2-5, is EAGVAQSPRYKIIEKRQSVAFWCNPISGHATLYWYQQILGQGPKLLIQFQNNGVVDDSQLPKDRFSAERLKGVDSTLKIQPAKLEDSAVYLCASSPLGYQETQYFGPGTRLLVL.

The chain employs TRBV20-1 and TRBJ2-7; 9 positions match TRBD1. The J call may be incorrect, as the DNA end agrees better with TRBJ2-5. Germline V lookup: CDR1 DFQATT, CDR2 SNEGSKA (reference sequence). The CDR3 runs to 15 residues. The CDR3 reads CSANRPGQGEETQYF. The CDR3 bases are TGCAGTGCTAATCGACCGGGACAGGGTGAGGAGACCCAGTACTTC.

In this sample, this clonotype turned up a few times. The chain has TRBV11-2 and TRBJ2-3; D might be TRBD2 (6 bases). Trimming took 3 bases from V and 10 from J, leaving 20 bases between them. The CDR3 is 15 residues long. Per the germline V gene, CDR1 is SGHAT and CDR2 is FQNNGV. The CDR3 protein is CASSLGRLVLNPQYF. The DNA for the CDR3 is TGTGCCAGCAGCTTGGGAAGACTAGTACTTAATCCGCAGTATTTT.

The chain couples TRBV20-1 to TRBJ1-6, with TRBD1 as a possible D gene (6 bases). Germline V lookup: CDR1 DFQATT, CDR2 SNEGSKA (reference sequence). V was cut by 0 bases and J by 4 bases, with 7 bases left in between. The CDR3 runs 14 residues. The CDR3 here is CSARDRGYNSPLHF. As DNA, the CDR3 is TGCAGTGCTAGAGATAGGGGGTATAATTCACCCCTCCACTTT.

The chain has TRBV5-6 and TRBJ2-7; TRBD1 aligns across 8 bases. The germline V gene has CDR1 SGHDT and CDR2 YYEEEE. This CDR3 is 13 amino acids long. With V trimmed by 7 bases and J by 2 bases, 5 bases remained unmatched. The CDR3 region is CASADRVTYEQYF. The DNA for the CDR3 is TGTGCCAGCGCGGACAGGGTAACCTACGAGCAGTACTTC.

V is TRBV20-1 and J is TRBJ2-3; 7 nucleotides agree with TRBD1. The CDR3 has 15 amino acids. V shed 5 bases, J shed 2 bases, and the junction held 10 bases outside the gene matches. CDR1 is DFQATT, CDR2 SNEGSKA, per germline (reference sequence). CDR3 coding DNA: TGCAGTGCTTCCCGGGACAGCGGATACACAGATACGCAGTATTTT. This encodes CSASRDSGYTDTQYF.

The chain carries TRBV7-2 and TRBJ2-7; D remains ambiguous. From germline, CDR1 is SGHTA and CDR2 FQGNSA. The CDR3 totals 13 residues. Trimming cost V 2 bases and J 7 bases, with 12 bases left between them. The CDR3 DNA follows: TGTGCCAGCAGCTTACCGCTAGTAAATGAGCAGTACTTC. Translation: CASSLPLVNEQYF.

The chain combines TRBV4-1 with TRBJ2-1, with 16 bases that match TRBD2. The V segment lost 4 bases and the J segment 4 bases; nucleotides outside the gene matches: 4. The CDR3 extends over 17 amino acids. Germline CDR1 reads MGHRA; CDR2 reads YSYEKL. CDR3 sequence (DNA): TGCGCCAGCAGCCTGGGACTAGCGGGAGGGGCGTACAATGAGCAGTTCTTC. Protein product: CASSLGLAGGAYNEQFF.

The V call is TRBV5-1, the J call TRBJ2-3; tentative D call: TRBD2 (5 bases). The CDR3 contains 14 residues. Germline V CDR1 and CDR2: SGHRS, YFSETQ. The ends were cut back, 0 bases at V and 6 bases at J, with 11 bases in the middle. For the CDR3, the DNA is TGCGCCAGCAGCTTGGCGGTAGCGACCGATACGCAGTATTTT. As protein: CASSLAVATDTQYF.

Only one count was recorded for this clonotype. J is TRBJ2-1 and V is TRBV7-2; 8 bases fit TRBD2. The junction had 23 bases not matched to a gene; V was cut back by 4 bases and J by 3 bases. This CDR3 comprises 21 residues. CDR1 is SGHTA, CDR2 FQGNSA, per germline. CDR3 residues: CASSSPQTRTSSDKNYNEQFF. Written as DNA, the CDR3 is TGTGCCAGCAGCTCTCCCCAAACGAGGACTAGCTCGGACAAAAACTACAATGAGCAGTTCTTC.

CDR3 protein: CASSLRGGPHEQYF. The CDR3 region has the DNA TGTGCCAGCTCCTTAAGAGGCGGGCCCCACGAGCAGTACTTC. The rearrangement uses TRBV12-3 or TRBV12-4 and TRBJ2-5; possibly TRBD2 for D (5 bases). The end of the DNA is better explained by TRBJ2-7, so the J call may be wrong. This CDR3 is 14 amino acids long.

In its sample, this clonotype was seen once. The genes are TRBV7-8 and TRBJ2-1, with 12 bases lining up with TRBD2. Per the germline V gene, CDR1 is SGHVS and CDR2 is FQNEAQ. This CDR3 is 20 amino acids long. Germline trimming cut 5 bases from V and 5 bases from J; bases unmatched to any gene: 19. CDR3 in amino acids: CASSPYRLAGGPGFNNEQFF. CDR3 coding DNA: TGTGCCAGCAGCCCCTACCGTCTAGCGGGAGGGCCAGGGTTTAACAATGAGCAGTTCTTC.

This clonotype was seen a few times. The chain has TRBV20-1 and TRBJ2-3; 7 bases align to TRBD1. The CDR3 consists of 15 residues. V lost 4 bases and J lost 7; bases outside the gene matches: 14. The germline V gene has CDR1 DFQATT and CDR2 SNEGSKA (reference sequence). CDR3 nucleotides: TGCAGTGCTACTGACAGGGTTTTTCCCACTTATACGCAGTATTTT. Its protein product is CSATDRVFPTYTQYF.

The chain carries TRBV7-2 and TRBJ1-1; weak D call: TRBD1 (6 bases). V was trimmed by 5 bases and J by 2 bases, leaving 12 bases between them. Per the germline V gene, CDR1 is SGHTA and CDR2 is FQGNSA. The CDR3 is 14 amino acids. CDR3 sequence (DNA): TGTGCCAGCAGCATATACAGGGATAACACTGAAGCTTTCTTT. Translating it yields CASSIYRDNTEAFF.

The genes are TRBV20-1 and TRBJ1-2; a weak D match, TRBD1 (5 bases). The germline V and J ends were trimmed by 5 bases and 0 bases, with 10 bases remaining between them. CDR1 and CDR2 (germline): DFQATT, SNEGSKA (reference sequence). There are 13 residues in the CDR3. CDR3: CSAGKGANYGYTF. CDR3 bases: TGCAGTGCTGGAAAAGGGGCTAACTATGGCTACACCTTC.

The genes are TRBV4-2 and TRBJ2-3; 10 bases are a match to TRBD2. Trimming cost V 5 bases and J 3 bases; bases outside gene matches: 5. This CDR3 region has 15 residues. Looked up from germline, CDR1 is LGHNA and CDR2 is YNFKEQ. The CDR3 region has the DNA TGTGCCAGCAGCAAGCGGGAGGGGAATACAGATACGCAGTATTTT. It codes for CASSKREGNTDTQYF.

V gene TRBV6-4 combines with J gene TRBJ2-5; TRBD2 agrees at 7 bases. Germline values: CDR1 MRHNA, CDR2 SNTAGT. V gave up 4 bases and J gave up 8 bases; unmatched junction bases: 13. The CDR3 is 15 residues long. The CDR3 DNA follows: TGTGCCAGCAGTGCTACGGGACTAAGGGGTGGAACCCAGTACTTC. It yields the protein CASSATGLRGGTQYF.

This clonotype was seen only a few times. V and J are TRBV7-9 and TRBJ2-2; no clear D gene. The V end lost 5 bases, the J end lost 7 bases, and 5 bases lay between the germline ends. In germline, CDR1 is SEHNR, CDR2 FQNEAQ (reference sequence). This CDR3 contains 11 residues. For the CDR3, the DNA is TGTGCCAGCAGCATCCTCGGGGAGCTGTTTTTT. As protein: CASSILGELFF. Full variable domain (rest looked up from reference TRBV7-9 and TRBJ2-2): DTGVSQNPRHKITKRGQNVTFRCDPISEHNRLYWYRQTLGQGPEFLTYFQNEAQLEKSRLLSDRFSAERPKGSFSTLEIQRTEQGDSAMYLCASSILGELFFGEGSRLTVL.

The rearrangement joins TRBV30 to TRBJ2-3, with 7 bases lining up with TRBD2. CDR1 is GTSNPN, CDR2 SVGIG, per germline (reference sequence). With V trimmed by 5 bases and J by 6 bases, 2 bases remained unmatched. This CDR3 is built from 11 residues. CDR3 residues: CAWSLADTQYF. The CDR3 coding sequence is TGTGCCTGGTCACTAGCGGATACGCAGTATTTT. Supplemented by reference TRBV30 and TRBJ2-3, the full variable domain reads SQTIHQWPATLVQPVGSPLSLECTVEGTSNPNLYWYRQAAGRGLQLLFYSVGIGQISSEVPQNLSASRPQDRQFILSSKKLLLSDSGFYLCAWSLADTQYFGPGTRLTVL.

There are a few counts of this clonotype. The chain links TRBV4-3 to TRBJ2-1; TRBD1 is a possible D gene (6 bases). Germline V lookup: CDR1 LGHNA, CDR2 YSLEER. The CDR3 runs to 16 residues. V gave up 0 bases and J gave up 2 bases, with 11 bases separating them. The CDR3 sequence: CASSQDLRQAYNEQFF. In nucleotides, the CDR3 is TGCGCCAGCAGCCAAGATCTCAGACAGGCCTACAATGAGCAGTTCTTC.

The chain joins TRBV11-1 to TRBJ2-5; TRBD1 agrees at 7 bases. In germline, CDR1 is SGHAT, CDR2 FQDESV (reference sequence). CDR3 length equals 15 residues. V lost 3 bases, J lost 4 bases, and 8 bases stayed unmatched. CDR3 protein: CASSFARDSRETQYF. The CDR3 coding sequence is TGTGCCAGCAGCTTTGCTCGGGACAGCCGAGAGACCCAGTACTTC.

This clonotype showed up many times. The V call is TRBV12-3 or TRBV12-4, the J call TRBJ2-3; 12 bases fit TRBD2. This CDR3 has 14 residues. V was pared by 6 bases and J by 4 bases, with 2 bases of the junction left unmatched. The CDR3 is CASRLAGGADTQYF. In nucleotides, the CDR3 is TGTGCCAGCAGACTAGCGGGGGGAGCAGATACGCAGTATTTT.

The chain carries TRBV27 and TRBJ2-5; D unclear. Germline values: CDR1 MNHEY, CDR2 SMNVEV (reference sequence). The V end was cut by 6 bases, the J end by 5 bases, with 13 bases between. The CDR3 loop spans 13 amino acids. CDR3 sequence (DNA): TGTGCCAGCAGCCGAATGAGGAGTGAGACCCAGTACTTC. Protein product: CASSRMRSETQYF.